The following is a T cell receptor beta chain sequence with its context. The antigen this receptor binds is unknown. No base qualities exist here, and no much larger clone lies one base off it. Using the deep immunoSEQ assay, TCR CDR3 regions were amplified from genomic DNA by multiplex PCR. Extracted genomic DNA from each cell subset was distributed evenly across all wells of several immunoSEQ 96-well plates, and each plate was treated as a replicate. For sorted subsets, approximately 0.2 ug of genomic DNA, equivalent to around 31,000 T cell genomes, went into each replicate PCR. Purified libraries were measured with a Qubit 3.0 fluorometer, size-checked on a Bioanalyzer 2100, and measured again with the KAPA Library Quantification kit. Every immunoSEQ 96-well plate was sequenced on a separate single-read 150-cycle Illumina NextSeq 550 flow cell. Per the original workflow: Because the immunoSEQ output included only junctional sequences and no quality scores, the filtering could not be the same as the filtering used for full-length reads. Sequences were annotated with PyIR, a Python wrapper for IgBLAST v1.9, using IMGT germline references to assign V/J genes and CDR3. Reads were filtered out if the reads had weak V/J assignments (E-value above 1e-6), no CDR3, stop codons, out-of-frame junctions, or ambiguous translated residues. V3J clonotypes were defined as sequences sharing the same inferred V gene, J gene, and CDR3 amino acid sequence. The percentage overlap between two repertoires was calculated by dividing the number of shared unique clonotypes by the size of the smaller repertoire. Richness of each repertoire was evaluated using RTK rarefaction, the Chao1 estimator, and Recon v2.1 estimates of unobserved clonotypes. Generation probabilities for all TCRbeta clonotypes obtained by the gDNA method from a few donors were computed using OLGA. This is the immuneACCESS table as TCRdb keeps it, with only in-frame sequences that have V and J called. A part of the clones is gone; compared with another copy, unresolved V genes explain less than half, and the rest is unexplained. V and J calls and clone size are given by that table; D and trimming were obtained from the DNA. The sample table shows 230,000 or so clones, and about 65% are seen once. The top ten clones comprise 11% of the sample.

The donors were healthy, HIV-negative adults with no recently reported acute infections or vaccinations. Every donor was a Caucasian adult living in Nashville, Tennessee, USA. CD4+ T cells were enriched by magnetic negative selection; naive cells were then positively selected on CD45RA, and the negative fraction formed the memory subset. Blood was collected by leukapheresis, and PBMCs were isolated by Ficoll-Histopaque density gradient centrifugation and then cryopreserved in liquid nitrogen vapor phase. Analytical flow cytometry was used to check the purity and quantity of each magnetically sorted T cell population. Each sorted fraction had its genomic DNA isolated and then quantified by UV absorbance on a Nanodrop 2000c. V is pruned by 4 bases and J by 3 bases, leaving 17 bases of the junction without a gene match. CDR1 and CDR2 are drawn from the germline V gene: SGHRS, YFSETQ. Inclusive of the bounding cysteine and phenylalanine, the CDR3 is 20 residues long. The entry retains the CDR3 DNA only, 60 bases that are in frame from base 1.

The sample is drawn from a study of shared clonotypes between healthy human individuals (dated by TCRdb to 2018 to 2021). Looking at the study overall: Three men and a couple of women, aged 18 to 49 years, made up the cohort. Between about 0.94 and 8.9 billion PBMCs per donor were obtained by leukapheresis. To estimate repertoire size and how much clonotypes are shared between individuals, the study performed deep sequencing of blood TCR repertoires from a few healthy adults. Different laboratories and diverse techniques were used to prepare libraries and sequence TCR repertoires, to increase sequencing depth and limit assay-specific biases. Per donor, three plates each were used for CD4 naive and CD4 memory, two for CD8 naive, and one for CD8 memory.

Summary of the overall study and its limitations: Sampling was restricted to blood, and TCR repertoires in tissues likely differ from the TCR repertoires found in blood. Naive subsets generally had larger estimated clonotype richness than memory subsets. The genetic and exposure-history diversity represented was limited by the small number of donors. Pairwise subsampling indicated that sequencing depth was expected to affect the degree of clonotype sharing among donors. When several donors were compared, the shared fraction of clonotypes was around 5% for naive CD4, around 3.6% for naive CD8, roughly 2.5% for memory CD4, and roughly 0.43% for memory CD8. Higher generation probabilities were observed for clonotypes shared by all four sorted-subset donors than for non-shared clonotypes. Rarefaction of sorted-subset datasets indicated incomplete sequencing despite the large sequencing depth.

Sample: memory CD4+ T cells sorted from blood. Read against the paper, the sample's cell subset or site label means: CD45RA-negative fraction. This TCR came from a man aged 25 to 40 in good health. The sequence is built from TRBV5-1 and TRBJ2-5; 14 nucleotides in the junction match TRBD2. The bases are TGCGCCAGCAGCCTGGGGGGACTAGCGGGAGTTGAAGGTACCAAAGAGACCCAGTACTTC. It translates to CASSLGGLAGVEGTKETQYF.